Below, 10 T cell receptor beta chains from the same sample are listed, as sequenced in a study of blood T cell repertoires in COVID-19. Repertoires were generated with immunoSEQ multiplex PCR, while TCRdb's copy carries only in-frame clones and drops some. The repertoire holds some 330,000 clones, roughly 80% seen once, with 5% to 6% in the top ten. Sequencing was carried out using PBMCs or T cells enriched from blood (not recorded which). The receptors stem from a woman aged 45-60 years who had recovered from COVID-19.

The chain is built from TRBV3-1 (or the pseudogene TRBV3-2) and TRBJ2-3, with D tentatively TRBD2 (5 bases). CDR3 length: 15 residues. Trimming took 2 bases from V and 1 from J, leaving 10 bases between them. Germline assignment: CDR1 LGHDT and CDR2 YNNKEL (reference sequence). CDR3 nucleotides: TGTGCCAGCAGCCAACCCTCCGGGGGCACAGATACGCAGTATTTT. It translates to CASSQPSGGTDTQYF.

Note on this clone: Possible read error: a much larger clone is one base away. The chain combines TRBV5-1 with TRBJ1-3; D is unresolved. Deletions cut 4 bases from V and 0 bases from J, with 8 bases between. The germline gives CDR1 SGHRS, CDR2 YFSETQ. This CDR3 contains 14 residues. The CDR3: CASSPSGSGNTIYF. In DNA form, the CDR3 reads TGCGCCAGCAGCCCCAGCGGCTCTGGAAACACCATATATTTT.

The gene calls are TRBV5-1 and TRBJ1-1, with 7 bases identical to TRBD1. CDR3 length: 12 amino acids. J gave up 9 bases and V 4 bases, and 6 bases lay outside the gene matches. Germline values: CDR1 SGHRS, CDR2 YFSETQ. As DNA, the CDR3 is TGCGCCAGCAGCCGGGACAGATACAAAGCTTTCTTT. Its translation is CASSRDRYKAFF. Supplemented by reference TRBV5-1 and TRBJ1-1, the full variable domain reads KAGVTQTPRYLIKTRGQQVTLSCSPISGHRSVSWYQQTPGQGLQFLFEYFSETQRNKGNFPGRFSGRQFSNSRSEMNVSTLELGDSALYLCASSRDRYKAFFGQGTRLTVV.

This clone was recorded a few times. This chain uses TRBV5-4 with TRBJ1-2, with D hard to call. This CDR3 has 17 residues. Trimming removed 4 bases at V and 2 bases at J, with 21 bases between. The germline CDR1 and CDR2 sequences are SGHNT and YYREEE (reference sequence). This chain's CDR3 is CASSPEASGLQNYGYTF. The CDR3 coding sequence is TGTGCCAGCAGCCCGGAGGCTAGCGGGTTACAGAACTATGGCTACACCTTC.

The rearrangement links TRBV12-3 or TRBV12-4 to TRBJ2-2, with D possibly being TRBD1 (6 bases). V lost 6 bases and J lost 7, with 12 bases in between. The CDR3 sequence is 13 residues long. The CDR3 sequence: CASSLQGVGELFF. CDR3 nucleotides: TGTGCCAGCAGCCTACAGGGTGTCGGGGAGCTGTTTTTT.

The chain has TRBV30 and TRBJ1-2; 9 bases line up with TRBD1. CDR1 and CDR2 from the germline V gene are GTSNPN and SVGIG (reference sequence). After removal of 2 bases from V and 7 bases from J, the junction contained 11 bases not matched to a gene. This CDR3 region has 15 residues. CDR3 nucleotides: TGTGCCTGGAGTCCCGGGACAGGGTGGTGGGTTGGCTACACCTTC. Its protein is CAWSPGTGWWVGYTF.

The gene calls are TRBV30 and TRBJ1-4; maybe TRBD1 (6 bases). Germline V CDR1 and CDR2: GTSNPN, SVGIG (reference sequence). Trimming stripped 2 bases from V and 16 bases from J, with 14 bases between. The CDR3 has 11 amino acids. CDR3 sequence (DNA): TGTGCCTGGAGTTCTGGACAGCGTGAGTTTTTT. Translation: CAWSSGQREFF. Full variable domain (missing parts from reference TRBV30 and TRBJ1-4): SQTIHQWPATLVQPVGSPLSLECTVEGTSNPNLYWYRQAAGRGLQLLFYSVGIGQISSEVPQNLSASRPQDRQFILSSKKLLLSDSGFYLCAWSSGQREFFGSGTQLSVL.

The CDR3 DNA reads TGTGCCAGCAGCCAGGCGGGACAGGGTCTTAATCAGCCCCAGCATTTT. This translates into CASSQAGQGLNQPQHF. The chain is built from TRBV3-1 (or the pseudogene TRBV3-2) and TRBJ1-5; TRBD1 matches 9 bases. The CDR3 has 16 amino acids. The germline gives CDR1 LGHDT, CDR2 YNNKEL (reference sequence). With 3 bases clipped from V and 4 bases from J, the junction kept 7 bases outside the gene matches.

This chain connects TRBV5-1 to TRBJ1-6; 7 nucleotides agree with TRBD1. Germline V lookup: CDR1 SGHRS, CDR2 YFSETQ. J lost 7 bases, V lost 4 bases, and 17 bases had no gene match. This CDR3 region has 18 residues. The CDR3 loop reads CASSHIPRDRLMNSPLHF. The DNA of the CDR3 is TGCGCCAGCAGCCATATACCCCGGGACAGACTTATGAATTCACCCCTCCACTTT.

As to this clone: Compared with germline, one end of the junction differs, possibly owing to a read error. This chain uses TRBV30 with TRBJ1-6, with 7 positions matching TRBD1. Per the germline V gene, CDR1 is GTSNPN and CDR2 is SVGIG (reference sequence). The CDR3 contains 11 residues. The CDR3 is CAWSFGTAAGF. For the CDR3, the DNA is TGTGCCTGGAGTTTTGGGACAGCCGCGGGGTTT.